This entry concerns a single T cell receptor beta chain. Its matching antigen is unknown. This entry belongs to a study of OX40 agonist ivuxolimab in advanced cancers. Findings of the study overall: The study found that CD8+ T cells averaged more expanded clones than CD4+.

Using immunoSEQ multiplex PCR, the repertoire was profiled, and TCRdb retains in-frame clones only, with some absent. The table has tens of thousands of clones, approximately 84% seen once. Germline values: CDR1 MNHNS, CDR2 SASEGT. This CDR3 contains 15 residues. The V gene end was trimmed by 8 bases and the J gene end by 3 bases; junction bases not matched to a gene: 8. This TCR came from an adult with an advanced solid tumor such as melanoma, head and neck, liver or kidney cancer. The sample in question was CD4+ or CD8+ T cells sorted from blood, obtained in a trial of the OX40 agonist ivuxolimab. This sequence joins TRBV6-1 and TRBJ1-5, with 9 bases that match TRBD1. The CDR3 DNA sequence: TGTGCCAGCTTACCCGGGACAGGGAACAATCAGCCCCAGCATTTT. Translated, it gives CASLPGTGNNQPQHF.